This T cell receptor (beta chain) was recorded in a study of blood T cell repertoires in COVID-19. Background on the study: Samples of COVID-19 (acute and convalescent) were obtained from the United States, Italy and Spain. In each case, the material was cDNA or gDNA derived from T cells, B-cell-depleted T cells, or PBMCs.

Authors' processing steps: Amplification of reference gene primers provided the estimated nucleated cell counts. Measured with immunoSEQ multiplex PCR; TCRdb has only the in-frame clones, and not every one. V, J and clone size reflect that table, while D and trimming were determined from the DNA. The sample lists some 240,000 clones, roughly four fifths occurring once. The CDR3 runs to 15 residues. V lost 6 bases, J lost 3 bases, and 4 bases stayed unmatched. Germline CDR1 reads MNHEY; CDR2 reads SMNVEV (reference sequence). The rearrangement links TRBV27 to TRBJ2-3; 12 nucleotides agree with TRBD2. The receptor comes from a woman aged 60-70 years with active or convalescent COVID-19. The specimen sequenced was peripheral blood. DNA of the CDR3: TGTGCCAGCAGGGTACTAGCGGGGGGTACAGATACGCAGTATTTT. Its protein product is CASRVLAGGTDTQYF.